This paragraph covers one TCR beta chain sequence. Its antigen is still unknown. Per germline, CDR1 MDHEN and CDR2 SYDVKM. There are 12 residues in the CDR3. V lost 7 bases to trimming and J lost 2 bases, with 6 bases between them. This specimen belongs to a study of shared clonotypes between healthy human individuals. Turning to the study itself: CD4 naive cells filled three plates per donor, CD4 memory three, CD8 naive two and CD8 memory one. General study findings and limits: Shared clonotypes: about 5% naive CD4, approximately 3.4% naive CD8, about 2.4% memory CD4, 0.4% to 0.45% memory CD8.

Splitting of CD4+ cells produced CD45RA+ naive and CD45RA-negative memory subsets. Generated by immunoSEQ multiplex PCR, the TCRdb table keeps only in-frame clones and is missing some. The sample has hundreds of thousands of clones; less than 85% are singletons. The sequence was obtained from a woman in her 30s in good health. The chain uses TRBV28 and TRBJ1-5; D ambiguous. Sequencing was carried out using memory CD4+ T cells sorted from blood. As for subset: CD45RA-negative fraction. CDR3 amino acids: CASKIRNQPQHF. DNA of the CDR3: TGTGCCAGCAAGATCCGCAATCAGCCCCAGCATTTT.